Included here is one T cell receptor (beta chain) sequence, with context. Its antigen is currently not known. No per-base quality is available; no much larger clone lies one base away. This entry belongs to a study of blood T cell repertoires in COVID-19 (dated by TCRdb to 2018 to 2021). Study-level background: Collaborator samples came from the United States, Italy and Spain and covered acute and convalescent phases of COVID-19. The prospective study material was composed of cDNA or gDNA derived from T cells, B-cell-depleted T cells, or PBMCs. The dataset comprised deeply sampled blood TCRbeta repertoires from subjects exposed to, actively infected with, or recovered from COVID-19. The repertoires were released in a freely available public database meant as a resource for research on the immune response to SARS-CoV-2. The samples were drawn from two sources: the first 160 participants of the ongoing ImmuneRACE study, and 1,254 subjects contributed by 6 global collaborators. The sample metadata nearly always contained a de-identified subject ID, COVID-19 status, age in years and sex. HLA class I and class II types, where available, came from metadata supplied by the sample provider rather than from assay-based typing. The investigation overall reported the following: The quantity of clinical and demographic metadata differed by source and by participant and was supplied without curation.

TCRbeta CDR3 regions were amplified from genomic DNA using the immunoSEQ Assay, a bias-controlled multiplex PCR. In the paper's pipeline: The number of nucleated cells in each sample was estimated by amplification of reference gene primers within the assay. Sequence reads were collapsed and filtered to measure the absolute abundance of every unique TCRbeta CDR3 rearrangement. For each sample, productive Simpson clonality was calculated by taking the square root of Simpson's diversity index across productive rearrangements. The clones in this table, taken by TCRdb from immuneACCESS, are in-frame only. Not every clone is retained; where verified, under half of the shortfall comes from an unresolved V gene, and the cause of the rest is unknown. V, J and clone size are taken as reported in that table, and D and trimming were inferred from the DNA itself. This sample gives roughly 54,000 clones in total; about nine tenths of them show up just once. The ten largest clones represent around 27% of the sample.

Collaborating institutions collected whole blood in K2EDTA tubes following their own protocols. For TCRbeta analysis, collaborator samples were shipped as frozen whole blood, as isolated PBMCs, or as DNA extracted from either sample type. The sequence was collected from a human donor in a cohort sampled during active COVID-19. Sequencing was done on a sample of peripheral blood.

This receptor carries the CDR3 CASTYGGAPGGTF. The nucleotides read TGTGCCAGTACTTATGGGGGGGCGCCAGGAGGTACCTTC. In this chain, TRBV28 is recombined with TRBJ1-2; the D gene is perhaps TRBD1, on 6 matching bases. The V and J ends are trimmed by 9 bases and 14 bases, leaving 25 bases between them. Inclusive of the bounding cysteine and phenylalanine, the CDR3 is 13 residues long. Only CDR3 DNA is held: 39 bases, read in frame from base 1. Sequences MDHEN (CDR1) and SYDVKM (CDR2) are obtained from the germline V gene.